Below, 26 T cell receptor beta chains from the same sample are listed, as sequenced in a study of blood T cell repertoires in COVID-19. Repertoires were generated with immunoSEQ multiplex PCR, while TCRdb's copy carries only in-frame clones and drops some. The sample has approximately 670,000 clones; about nine tenths are singletons. The sample comprised peripheral blood. These receptors were taken from a woman aged 18-30 years with acute or convalescent COVID-19.

The chain's CDR3 is CASSFDRGSGANVLTF. CDR3 sequence (DNA): TGTGCCAGCAGTTTCGACAGGGGCTCTGGGGCCAACGTCCTGACTTTC. V and J are TRBV27 and TRBJ2-6; the match to TRBD1 covers 8 bases. The V segment lost 3 bases and the J segment 0 bases; nucleotides outside the gene matches: 1. Germline loops: CDR1 MNHEY, CDR2 SMNVEV (reference sequence). This CDR3 is built from 16 residues.

The chain uses TRBV6-6 and TRBJ1-5; D may be TRBD1 (6 bases). Trimming shortened V by 1 base and J by 5 bases, and 9 bases separated the two germline ends. The germline gives CDR1 MNHNY, CDR2 SVGAGI (reference sequence). This CDR3 is built from 14 residues. CDR3 amino acids: CASSYYQGHQPQHF. CDR3 DNA: TGTGCCAGCAGTTACTACCAGGGGCATCAGCCCCAGCATTTT.

The rearrangement links TRBV9 to TRBJ2-3; the D gene is possibly TRBD1 (6 bases). V lost 1 base and J lost 3, with 9 bases in between. The CDR3 consists of 14 residues. CDR1 is SGDLS, CDR2 YYNGEE, per germline. The CDR3 nucleotides are TGTGCCAGCAGCGTAAAGGGGGTGACAGATACGCAGTATTTT. Translating gives CASSVKGVTDTQYF.

J is TRBJ2-7 and V is TRBV25-1; possibly TRBD1 for D (6 bases). Trimming shortened V by 3 bases and J by 1 base, and 16 bases separated the two germline ends. This CDR3 spans 16 amino acids. The germline V gene encodes CDR1 MGHDK and CDR2 SYGVNS. CDR3 nucleotides: TGTGCCAGCAGTGAGCACACAGGGATCCCATCCTACGAGCAGTACTTC. It is translated as CASSEHTGIPSYEQYF.

This chain links TRBV13 with TRBJ2-7, with 10 bases identical to TRBD1. Germline V gene data show CDR1 as PRHDT and CDR2 as FYEKMQ (reference sequence). Trimming cost V 5 bases and J 6 bases; bases outside gene matches: 7. The CDR3 sequence is 14 residues long. The chain's CDR3 is CASSKPGQGFEQYF. CDR3 bases: TGTGCCAGCAGCAAACCGGGACAGGGGTTCGAGCAGTACTTC.

The chain has TRBV7-6 and TRBJ1-3; 7 bases match TRBD1. The CDR3 spans 13 residues. CDR1 SGHVS and CDR2 FNYEAQ come from the germline V gene. V gave up 5 bases and J gave up 4 bases; unmatched junction bases: 2. Written as DNA, the CDR3 is TGTGCCAGCAGCGACAGGGTCGGAAACACCATATATTTT. This codes for CASSDRVGNTIYF.

The chain uses TRBV6-4 and TRBJ1-1; D not resolved. In germline, CDR1 is MRHNA, CDR2 SNTAGT. CDR3 length: 13 residues. The V and J ends lost 3 bases and 5 bases respectively, with 10 bases between them. The DNA of the CDR3 is TGTGCCAGCAGTGAGAGCGGATCGACTGAAGCTTTCTTT. Translating gives CASSESGSTEAFF.

The chain joins TRBV20-1 to TRBJ1-2; TRBD1 aligns across 7 bases. Per germline, CDR1 DFQATT and CDR2 SNEGSKA (reference sequence). V lost 6 bases and J lost 6; bases outside the gene matches: 1. The length of the CDR3 is 10 residues. The DNA of the CDR3 is TGCAGTGCCGGGACAGATGGCTACACCTTC. Translated, it gives CSAGTDGYTF.

The chain has TRBV9 and TRBJ2-2; 9 nucleotides line up with TRBD1. Germline assignment: CDR1 SGDLS and CDR2 YYNGEE. This CDR3 has 16 amino acids. Trimming cost V 0 bases and J 8 bases; bases outside gene matches: 8. The chain's CDR3 is CASSVVTGGALGELFF. The CDR3 DNA sequence: TGTGCCAGCAGCGTAGTCACAGGGGGCGCATTAGGGGAGCTGTTTTTT.

The J gene is TRBJ1-6, the V gene TRBV5-1; unclear D gene. Germline V gene sequence: CDR1 SGHRS, CDR2 YFSETQ. This CDR3 region has 15 residues. Trimming pared 0 bases from V and 9 bases from J, leaving 13 bases between. CDR3 bases: TGCGCCAGCAGCTTGGCCCTAGATAGGAGTTCACCCCTCCACTTT. Translated: CASSLALDRSSPLHF.

The chain uses TRBV5-4 and TRBJ1-6, with D possibly being TRBD1 (6 bases). This CDR3 contains 12 residues. Trimming left V 4 bases short and J 7 bases short, with 6 bases between. Germline lookup yields CDR1 SGHNT and CDR2 YYREEE (reference sequence). CDR3 in amino acids: CASSQGNSPLHF. The CDR3, as DNA: TGTGCCAGCAGCCAGGGGAATTCACCCCTCCACTTT. Variable domain in full (rest from reference TRBV5-4 and TRBJ1-6): ETGVTQSPTHLIKTRGQQVTLRCSSQSGHNTVSWYQQALGQGPQFIFQYYREEENGRGNFPPRFSGLQFPNYSSELNVNALELDDSALYLCASSQGNSPLHFGNGTRLTVT.

This rearrangement joins TRBV11-2 to TRBJ1-2; D is possibly TRBD1 (6 bases). The CDR3 runs 14 residues. Germline CDR1 and CDR2: SGHAT and FQNNGV. The V end lost 1 base, the J end lost 8 bases, and 14 bases lay between the germline ends. The CDR3 protein is CASSLGQGPGGYTF. The CDR3 DNA sequence: TGTGCCAGCAGCTTAGGTCAGGGGCCTGGGGGCTACACCTTC.

This sequence joins TRBV11-2 and TRBJ1-2; 7 bases map to TRBD1. V lost 6 bases to trimming and J lost 4 bases; unmatched junction nucleotides: 8. The CDR3 has 14 residues. Germline-derived CDR1 and CDR2 are SGHAT and FQNNGV. The CDR3 nucleotides read TGTGCCAGCAGTCCGACAGGGACAGTCTATGGCTACACCTTC. Translation gives CASSPTGTVYGYTF.

The chain couples TRBV28 to TRBJ1-2; 9 bases are shared with TRBD1. V was clipped by 6 bases and J by 8 bases; unmatched bases: 10. Germline V gives CDR1 MDHEN, CDR2 SYDVKM. This CDR3 is built from 14 residues. The CDR3 loop is CASRSGDRENGYTF. As DNA, the CDR3 is TGTGCCAGCAGATCTGGGGACAGGGAGAACGGCTACACCTTC.

This chain connects TRBV5-1 to TRBJ1-3; 7 positions agree with TRBD1. Germline CDR1 SGHRS, CDR2 YFSETQ. Losses at the gene ends were 4 bases for V and 0 bases for J; bases not matched to a gene: 10. This CDR3 comprises 17 residues. This chain's CDR3 is CASSPGDSPRSGNTIYF. The CDR3 nucleotides are TGCGCCAGCAGCCCAGGGGACAGCCCCCGCTCTGGAAACACCATATATTTT.

The count of this clone is one. The chain combines TRBV12-5 with TRBJ1-3; D might be TRBD1 (5 bases). Germline V gene data show CDR1 as LGHNT and CDR2 as FRNRAP. V lost 6 bases and J lost 2, with 14 bases in between. The CDR3 loop spans 15 amino acids. This chain's CDR3 is CASGLGGIAGNTIYF. DNA of the CDR3: TGTGCTAGTGGCCTGGGGGGTATAGCTGGAAACACCATATATTTT. Full variable domain (rest looked up from reference TRBV12-5 and TRBJ1-3): DARVTQTPRHKVTEMGQEVTMRCQPILGHNTVFWYRQTMMQGLELLAYFRNRAPLDDSGMPKDRFSAEMPDATLATLKIQPSEPRDSAVYFCASGLGGIAGNTIYFGEGSWLTVV.

V is TRBV19 and J is TRBJ1-6; TRBD1 might be the D (5 bases). Per germline, CDR1 LNHDA and CDR2 SQIVND (reference sequence). The CDR3 has 16 residues. V was shortened by 2 bases and J by 4 bases, with 12 bases between the two germline ends. The CDR3 loop reads CASSIKLTAYNSPLHF. The CDR3 DNA sequence: TGTGCCAGTAGTATAAAGTTGACAGCGTATAATTCACCCCTCCACTTT. Full variable domain (remainder filled in from reference TRBV19 and TRBJ1-6): DGGITQSPKYLFRKEGQNVTLSCEQNLNHDAMYWYRQDPGQGLRLIYYSQIVNDFQKGDIAEGYSVSREKKESFPLTVTSAQKNPTAFYLCASSIKLTAYNSPLHFGNGTRLTVT.

This clone was seen just once. In DNA form, the CDR3 reads TGTGCCAGCAGCCCCGGACGGGGTGGTCAGCCCCAGCATTTT. It specifies CASSPGRGGQPQHF. The chain has TRBV13 and TRBJ1-5, with unresolved D. The CDR3 contains 14 residues. Germline assignment: CDR1 PRHDT and CDR2 FYEKMQ (reference sequence). V shed 5 bases and J shed 6 bases, with 14 bases lying between them.

The chain is built from TRBV11-3 and TRBJ2-3; no firm D call. V shed 3 bases and J shed 1 base, with 5 bases lying between them. This CDR3 comprises 13 residues. Germline V gene lookup returns CDR1 SGHNT and CDR2 YENEEA. The DNA for the CDR3 is TGTGCCAGCAGCTTTCGTCGCACAGATACGCAGTATTTT. It is translated as CASSFRRTDTQYF.

V gene TRBV4-1 combines with J gene TRBJ1-2; D not certain. V was clipped by 1 base and J by 5 bases, with 14 bases between them. This CDR3 is built from 15 residues. Germline-derived CDR1 and CDR2 are MGHRA and YSYEKL. The CDR3 spells CASSQVLEQTYGYTF. The CDR3 nucleotides are TGCGCCAGCAGCCAAGTATTGGAACAGACGTATGGCTACACCTTC.

This clone was seen only once. This chain uses TRBV19 with TRBJ1-4; TRBD1 agrees at 9 bases. V lost 10 bases to trimming and J lost 6 bases; unmatched junction nucleotides: 3. Germline V gene lookup returns CDR1 LNHDA and CDR2 SQIVND (reference sequence). This CDR3 region has 12 residues. CDR3 region: CATDRGDEKLFF. DNA of the CDR3: TGTGCCACAGACAGGGGGGATGAAAAACTGTTTTTT.

V is TRBV5-1 and J is TRBJ1-4, with unresolved D. This CDR3 is 15 amino acids long. V lost 4 bases and J 0 bases, leaving 10 bases between the germline ends. Germline CDR1 reads SGHRS; CDR2 reads YFSETQ. The CDR3 coding sequence is TGCGCCAGCAGCCCGGGTTCCGCAACTAATGAAAAACTGTTTTTT. Protein: CASSPGSATNEKLFF.

The gene calls are TRBV11-2 and TRBJ1-6; D is perhaps TRBD1 (6 bases). CDR1 and CDR2 from the germline V gene are SGHAT and FQNNGV. The CDR3 is 16 amino acids. V was pared by 1 base and J by 9 bases, with 16 bases between. CDR3 nucleotides: TGTGCCAGCAGCTTAGGGGGGCAGGGGTGGCCTTCACCCCTCCACTTT. Encoded protein: CASSLGGQGWPSPLHF.

This chain uses TRBV6-1 with TRBJ2-1, with D perhaps matching TRBD1 (5 bases). Deletions cut 4 bases from V and 2 bases from J, with 15 bases between. This CDR3 spans 16 amino acids. Looked up from germline, CDR1 is MNHNS and CDR2 is SASEGT. The CDR3 sequence is CASSVGAAEPYNEQFF. The CDR3, as DNA: TGTGCCAGCAGTGTTGGGGCAGCAGAACCCTACAATGAGCAGTTCTTC.

V gene TRBV28 combines with J gene TRBJ1-6; D remains unclear. The CDR3 is 15 amino acids. Per the germline V gene, CDR1 is MDHEN and CDR2 is SYDVKM. V shed 6 bases and J shed 8 bases, with 17 bases lying between them. As DNA, the CDR3 is TGTGCCAGCAGCTTAGTAAGCCTGGGAGATTCACCCCTCCACTTT. Translating it yields CASSLVSLGDSPLHF.

The chain recombines TRBV6-1 with TRBJ2-7; 8 positions match TRBD1. V was pared by 3 bases and J by 1 base, with 5 bases of the junction left unmatched. The CDR3 has 15 residues. In germline, CDR1 is MNHNS, CDR2 SASEGT. CDR3 sequence reads: CASSDQDRVSYEQYF. The CDR3 coding sequence is TGTGCCAGCAGTGACCAGGACAGGGTTTCCTACGAGCAGTACTTC.